This T cell receptor (beta chain) was sequenced for a study of identical twins. Only healthy Caucasians were enrolled as donors. Study results and limitations: Low generation probability was overrepresented in out-of-frame alpha sequences shared by twins. In zero-insertion analyses, partial confounding could arise from invariant MAIT and iNKT cells.

A single record per CDR3 protein comes from TCRdb applying MiXCR to the 5' RACE reads. The sample includes roughly 490,000 distinct CDR3 sequences, 14% of them seen just once. This CDR3 comprises 19 residues. The germline CDR1 and CDR2 sequences are SGHAT and FQDESV (reference sequence). V gave up 6 bases and J gave up 2 bases; unmatched junction bases: 16. A note on this clonotype: Its antigen is still unknown.

A further study also used this sample, focusing on yellow fever vaccine responses in identical twins. That report adds: Reported findings indicate that twins' vaccine T cell responses seemed partially convergent, partially personalized.

This clonotype originated in a woman between 18 and 29 years old in good health. The chain couples TRBV11-1 to TRBJ2-7; 13 bases agree with TRBD2. The sequencing sample was made of CD4+ T cells sorted from blood. CDR3 protein: CASSSTGTSGVQVPYEQYF. In DNA form, the CDR3 reads TGTGCCAGCAGTTCGACCGGGACTAGCGGGGTACAAGTGCCCTACGAGCAGTACTTC.